The clone carrying this TCR beta chain was detected many times. The CDR3 spans 12 residues. Germline lookup yields CDR1 KGHDR and CDR2 SFDVKD. V lost 5 bases and J 5 bases, leaving 6 bases between the germline ends. The source of the sample is a study of early T cells in non-severe SARS-CoV-2 infection. Unique molecular identifiers (one per individual cDNA molecule) were attached. MiXCR, run by TCRdb on the 5' RACE reads, gives a single entry per CDR3 protein. The sample has tens of thousands of distinct CDR3 sequences; roughly 8% are singletons. The receptor was isolated from an adult who was a healthcare worker with PCR-confirmed SARS-CoV-2 infection or an uninfected control (not recorded which). This chain uses TRBV24-1 with TRBJ2-1; maybe TRBD1 (5 bases). The sequenced material came from whole blood. The CDR3 nucleotides read TGTGCCACCAGTGGACAGCACAATGAGCAGTTCTTC. Translation gives CATSGQHNEQFF.